The 20 T cell receptor beta chains below come from one sample, sequenced in a study of blood T cell repertoires in COVID-19. Measured with immunoSEQ multiplex PCR; TCRdb has only the in-frame clones, and not every one. The table includes roughly 280,000 clones, around 90% detected once. Sequences were obtained from peripheral blood. Receptors originate from a man in his fifties with acute or convalescent COVID-19.

The J gene is TRBJ1-5, the V gene TRBV3-1 (or the pseudogene TRBV3-2), with no clear D. This CDR3 is built from 15 residues. V lost 0 bases, J lost 3 bases, and 9 bases lay in between. From germline, CDR1 is LGHDT and CDR2 YNNKEL (reference sequence). The CDR3 sequence is CASSQDPGPNQPQHF. CDR3 bases: TGTGCCAGCAGCCAAGATCCGGGTCCCAATCAGCCCCAGCATTTT.

The J gene is TRBJ2-7, the V gene TRBV6-1; tentatively, D is TRBD2 (5 bases). CDR3 size: 17 residues. Trimming left V 2 bases short and J 0 bases short, with 17 bases between. Looked up from germline, CDR1 is MNHNS and CDR2 is SASEGT. The CDR3 here is CASSEFLSVIISYEQYF. As DNA, the CDR3 is TGTGCCAGCAGTGAATTTCTTAGCGTGATAATCTCCTACGAGCAGTACTTC.

This rearrangement joins TRBV5-6 to TRBJ2-7, with D perhaps TRBD1 (5 bases). The germline V and J ends were trimmed by 5 bases and 3 bases, with 9 bases remaining between them. Germline V gives CDR1 SGHDT, CDR2 YYEEEE. This CDR3 comprises 12 residues. CDR3 protein: CASSWTHYEQYF. CDR3 nucleotides: TGTGCCAGCAGTTGGACACACTACGAGCAGTACTTC. The whole variable domain, remainder taken from reference TRBV5-6 and TRBJ2-7, is DAGVTQSPTHLIKTRGQQVTLRCSPKSGHDTVSWYQQALGQGPQFIFQYYEEEERQRGNFPDRFSGHQFPNYSSELNVNALLLGDSALYLCASSWTHYEQYFGPGTRLTVT.

The chain uses TRBV5-1 and TRBJ1-2; 9 positions agree with TRBD1. The V gene's germline CDR1 is SGHRS and CDR2 YFSETQ. With 0 bases clipped from V and 5 bases from J, the junction kept 2 bases outside the gene matches. The CDR3 length is 14 residues. CDR3 DNA sequence: TGCGCCAGCAGCTTGGAACAGGGGGCATATGGCTACACCTTC. Translating it yields CASSLEQGAYGYTF.

V gene TRBV3-1 (or the pseudogene TRBV3-2) combines with J gene TRBJ2-2; D is possibly TRBD2 (7 bases). V shed 3 bases and J shed 3 bases, with 11 bases lying between them. The CDR3 contains 15 residues. Germline CDR1 is LGHDT and CDR2 is YNNKEL (reference sequence). CDR3 in amino acids: CASSHGGADTGELFF. DNA of the CDR3: TGTGCCAGCAGCCATGGGGGGGCGGACACCGGGGAGCTGTTTTTT.

The rearrangement joins TRBV24-1 to TRBJ2-2, with 8 positions matching TRBD2. Germline CDR1 reads KGHDR; CDR2 reads SFDVKD. This CDR3 spans 17 amino acids. V shed 0 bases and J 2 bases; nucleotides not matched to a gene: 4. CDR3 in amino acids: CATSDLKRGLNTGELFF. The CDR3 region has the DNA TGTGCCACCAGTGATTTGAAGCGGGGGCTAAACACCGGGGAGCTGTTTTTT.

The V call is TRBV18, the J call TRBJ1-2; 7 bases are a match to TRBD1. Trimming cost V 2 bases and J 9 bases; bases outside gene matches: 9. The CDR3 runs 14 residues. The germline V gene encodes CDR1 KGHSH and CDR2 LQKENI. The CDR3: CASSPGGGIRSYTF. DNA for the CDR3: TGTGCCAGCTCACCAGGAGGGGGCATAAGGAGCTACACCTTC.

V is TRBV6-5 and J is TRBJ1-1; TRBD1 is a possible D gene (6 bases). V lost 6 bases and J lost 2, with 13 bases in between. The CDR3 extends over 14 amino acids. CDR1 is MNHEY, CDR2 SVGAGI, per germline. The CDR3 reads CASSETGDNTEAFF. The CDR3 region has the DNA TGTGCCAGCAGCGAGACAGGCGATAACACTGAAGCTTTCTTT.

The V gene is TRBV18, the J gene TRBJ1-5; TRBD1 agrees at 7 bases. The CDR3 is 14 amino acids. Germline V gene sequence: CDR1 KGHSH, CDR2 LQKENI. Unmatched junction bases numbered 3, after V lost 5 bases and J lost 2 bases. CDR3 sequence reads: CASSTGVGNQPQHF. CDR3 bases: TGTGCCAGCTCAACAGGGGTAGGCAATCAGCCCCAGCATTTT.

The chain couples TRBV4-1 to TRBJ2-1, with TRBD2 identical over 9 bases. The CDR3 runs to 13 residues. Trimming at V came to 3 bases and at J to 8 bases, leaving 2 bases not matched to a gene. Germline V gene sequence: CDR1 MGHRA, CDR2 YSYEKL. The CDR3 loop is CASSQTSGYEQFF. In DNA, the CDR3 is TGCGCCAGCAGCCAGACTAGCGGTTATGAGCAGTTCTTC.

The V and J genes are TRBV6-6 and TRBJ2-3; D perhaps matches TRBD1 (6 bases). Germline CDR1 and CDR2: MNHNY and SVGAGI (reference sequence). The V and J ends lost 6 bases and 5 bases respectively, with 9 bases between them. The length of the CDR3 is 12 residues. The CDR3 DNA reads as TGTGCCAGCAGCCAGACAGGAGATACGCAGTATTTT. The encoded protein is CASSQTGDTQYF.

The rearrangement uses TRBV12-5 and TRBJ2-1; 9 nucleotides align to TRBD1. Germline V gives CDR1 LGHNT, CDR2 FRNRAP. CDR3 length equals 16 residues. The trim removed 4 bases at V and 4 bases at J, leaving 8 bases unmatched. CDR3 in DNA: TGTGCTAGTGGTTCCGGTGGGGGACAGGGTTACAATGAGCAGTTCTTC. This sequence encodes CASGSGGGQGYNEQFF.

This chain links TRBV6-1 with TRBJ2-5, with TRBD1 matching over 8 bases. Germline V gene data show CDR1 as MNHNS and CDR2 as SASEGT. This CDR3 has 19 amino acids. J lost 1 base, V lost 4 bases, and 17 bases had no gene match. This CDR3 is CASSGLGQGNGLVQETQYF. CDR3 DNA sequence: TGTGCCAGCAGTGGCCTAGGACAGGGAAATGGGTTGGTCCAAGAGACCCAGTACTTC.

This sequence joins TRBV5-1 and TRBJ1-5; maybe TRBD1 (6 bases). CDR3 length: 15 residues. Per the germline V gene, CDR1 is SGHRS and CDR2 is YFSETQ. Deletions cut 0 bases from V and 2 bases from J, with 9 bases between. The CDR3 protein is CASSLGRGRNQPQHF. For the CDR3, the DNA is TGCGCCAGCAGCTTGGGCAGGGGCCGCAATCAGCCCCAGCATTTT.

With respect to this clone: Germline is not matched at one junction end, which may reflect a read error. This chain links TRBV6-2 or TRBV6-3 with TRBJ2-7, with 8 bases aligning to TRBD2. CDR1 MNHEY and CDR2 SVGEGT come from the germline V gene. CDR3 size: 15 residues. The CDR3 loop is CASSPAGGRLYEQYF. The CDR3 DNA follows: TGTGCTAGCAGCCCCGCGGGGGGCCGGTTGTACGAGCAGTACTTC.

The chain uses TRBV7-6 and TRBJ2-1; 8 nucleotides match TRBD2. J lost 0 bases, V lost 5 bases, and 9 bases had no gene match. The CDR3 extends over 17 amino acids. The germline gives CDR1 SGHVS, CDR2 FNYEAQ. CDR3 nucleotides: TGTGCCAGCAGCCCCTCACGACTAGCGTACTCCTACAATGAGCAGTTCTTC. Encoded protein: CASSPSRLAYSYNEQFF.

The chain has TRBV6-5 and TRBJ2-7, with 8 nucleotides matching TRBD1. The CDR3 extends over 14 amino acids. After removal of 6 bases from V and 3 bases from J, the junction contained 7 bases not matched to a gene. Germline CDR1 is MNHEY and CDR2 is SVGAGI. CDR3 DNA: TGTGCCAGCAGCCCCAACAGGGGGATCTACGAGCAGTACTTC. Amino acids: CASSPNRGIYEQYF.

This chain uses TRBV19 with TRBJ2-1, with TRBD2 identical over 10 bases. This CDR3 has 17 amino acids. V was pared by 7 bases and J by 7 bases, with 16 bases of the junction left unmatched. CDR1 is LNHDA, CDR2 SQIVND, per germline (reference sequence). CDR3 loop: CASMDSGGSRSRNEQFF. The DNA of the CDR3 is TGTGCCAGTATGGATAGCGGGGGGTCTAGGAGTCGGAATGAGCAGTTCTTC. The complete variable domain, with remaining parts taken from reference TRBV19 and TRBJ2-1, reads DGGITQSPKYLFRKEGQNVTLSCEQNLNHDAMYWYRQDPGQGLRLIYYSQIVNDFQKGDIAEGYSVSREKKESFPLTVTSAQKNPTAFYLCASMDSGGSRSRNEQFFGPGTRLTVL.

V gene TRBV3-1 (or the pseudogene TRBV3-2) combines with J gene TRBJ1-1, with TRBD1 matching over 7 bases. The CDR3 loop spans 15 amino acids. V dropped 4 bases and J dropped 0; count of bases not matched to a gene: 5. Germline V gives CDR1 LGHDT, CDR2 YNNKEL (reference sequence). Here the CDR3 reads CASSLQGPVNTEAFF. The CDR3, as DNA: TGTGCCAGCAGCCTACAGGGGCCGGTGAACACTGAAGCTTTCTTT.

The rearrangement links TRBV7-8 to TRBJ1-3; 11 nucleotides agree with TRBD1. The germline CDR1 and CDR2 sequences are SGHVS and FQNEAQ. CDR3 length equals 16 residues. Trimming removed 4 bases from V and 4 bases from J; junction bases left unmatched: 6. The DNA of the CDR3 is TGTGCCAGCAGCTCCCTGGGACAGGGGGTAGGAAACACCATATATTTT. Translated, it gives CASSSLGQGVGNTIYF.